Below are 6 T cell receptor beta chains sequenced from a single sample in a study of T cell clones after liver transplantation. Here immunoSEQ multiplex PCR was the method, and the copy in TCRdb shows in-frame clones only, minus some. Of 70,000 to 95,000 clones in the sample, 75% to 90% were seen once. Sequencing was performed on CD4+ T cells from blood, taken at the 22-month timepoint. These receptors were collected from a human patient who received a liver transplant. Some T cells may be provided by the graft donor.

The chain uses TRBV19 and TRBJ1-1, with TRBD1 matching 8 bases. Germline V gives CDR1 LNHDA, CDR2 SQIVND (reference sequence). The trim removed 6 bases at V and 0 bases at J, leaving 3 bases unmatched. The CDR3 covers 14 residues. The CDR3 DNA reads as TGTGCCAGTAGCCGGACAGGGCTGAACACTGAAGCTTTCTTT. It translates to CASSRTGLNTEAFF.

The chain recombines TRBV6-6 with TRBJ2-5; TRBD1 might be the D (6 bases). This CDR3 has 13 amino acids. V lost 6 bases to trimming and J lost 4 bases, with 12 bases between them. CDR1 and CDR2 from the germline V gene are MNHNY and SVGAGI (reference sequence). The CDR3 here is CASSYRAGETQYF. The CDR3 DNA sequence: TGTGCCAGCAGCTACAGGGCGGGAGAGACCCAGTACTTC.

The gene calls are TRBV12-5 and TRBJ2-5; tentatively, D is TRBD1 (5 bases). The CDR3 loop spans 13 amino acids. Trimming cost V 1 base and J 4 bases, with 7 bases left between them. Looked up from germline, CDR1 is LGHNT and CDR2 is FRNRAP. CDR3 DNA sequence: TGTGCTAGTGGTTTGGCCAGGGTAGAGACCCAGTACTTC. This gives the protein CASGLARVETQYF.

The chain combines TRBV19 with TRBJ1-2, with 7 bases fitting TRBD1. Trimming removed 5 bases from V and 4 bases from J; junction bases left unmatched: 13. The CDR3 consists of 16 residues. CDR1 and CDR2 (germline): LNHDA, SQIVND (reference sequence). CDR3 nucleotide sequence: TGTGCCAGTAGTCCTCAGGGGGACACCTCTGGCTATGGCTACACCTTC. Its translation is CASSPQGDTSGYGYTF.

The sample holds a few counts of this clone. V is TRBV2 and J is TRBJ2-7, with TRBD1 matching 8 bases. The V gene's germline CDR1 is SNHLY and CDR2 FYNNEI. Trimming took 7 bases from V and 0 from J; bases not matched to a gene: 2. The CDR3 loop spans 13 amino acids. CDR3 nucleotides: TGTGCCAGCAATGGACAGGGCTCCTACGAGCAGTACTTC. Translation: CASNGQGSYEQYF.

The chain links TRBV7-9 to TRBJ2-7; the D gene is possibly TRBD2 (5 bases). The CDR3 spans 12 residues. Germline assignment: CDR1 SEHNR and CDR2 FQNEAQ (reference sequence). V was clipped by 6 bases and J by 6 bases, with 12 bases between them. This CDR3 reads CASSGLGGEQYF. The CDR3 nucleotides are TGTGCCAGCAGTGGACTTGGAGGCGAGCAGTACTTC.